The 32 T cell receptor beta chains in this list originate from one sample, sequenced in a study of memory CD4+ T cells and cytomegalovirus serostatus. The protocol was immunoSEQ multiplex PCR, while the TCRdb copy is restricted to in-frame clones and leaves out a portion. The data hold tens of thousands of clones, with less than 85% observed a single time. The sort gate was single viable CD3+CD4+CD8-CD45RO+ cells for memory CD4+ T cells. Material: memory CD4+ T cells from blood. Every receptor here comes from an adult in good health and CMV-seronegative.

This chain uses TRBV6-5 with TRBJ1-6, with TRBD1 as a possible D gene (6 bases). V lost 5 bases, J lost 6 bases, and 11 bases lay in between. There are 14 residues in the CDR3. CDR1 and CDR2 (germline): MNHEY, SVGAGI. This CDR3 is CASSRTALNSPLHF. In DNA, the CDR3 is TGTGCCAGCAGTCGGACAGCCCTTAATTCACCCCTCCACTTT.

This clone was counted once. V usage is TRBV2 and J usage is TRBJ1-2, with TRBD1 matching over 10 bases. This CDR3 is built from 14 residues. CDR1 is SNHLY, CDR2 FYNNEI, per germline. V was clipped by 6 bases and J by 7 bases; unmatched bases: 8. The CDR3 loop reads CASREGTGDGGYTF. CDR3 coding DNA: TGTGCCAGCAGAGAGGGGACAGGGGATGGTGGCTACACCTTC.

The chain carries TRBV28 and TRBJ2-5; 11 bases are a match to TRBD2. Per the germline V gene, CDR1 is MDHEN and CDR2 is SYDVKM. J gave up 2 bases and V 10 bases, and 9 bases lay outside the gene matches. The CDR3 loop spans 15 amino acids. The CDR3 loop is CATSGLAVRQETQYF. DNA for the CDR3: TGTGCCACCTCGGGACTAGCGGTTCGTCAAGAGACCCAGTACTTC.

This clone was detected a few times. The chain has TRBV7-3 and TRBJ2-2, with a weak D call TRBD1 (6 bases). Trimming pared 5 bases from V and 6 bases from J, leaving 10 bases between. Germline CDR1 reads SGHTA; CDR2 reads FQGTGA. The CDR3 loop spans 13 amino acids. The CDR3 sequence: CASSTPGAGELFF. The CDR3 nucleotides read TGTGCCAGCAGCACTCCAGGGGCCGGGGAGCTGTTTTTT.

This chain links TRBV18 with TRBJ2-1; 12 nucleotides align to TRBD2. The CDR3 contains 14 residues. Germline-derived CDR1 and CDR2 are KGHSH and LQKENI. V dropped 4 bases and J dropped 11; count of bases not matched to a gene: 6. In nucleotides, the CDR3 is TGTGCCAGCTCACTACGGACTAGCGGGGACAAGCAGTTCTTC. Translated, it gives CASSLRTSGDKQFF.

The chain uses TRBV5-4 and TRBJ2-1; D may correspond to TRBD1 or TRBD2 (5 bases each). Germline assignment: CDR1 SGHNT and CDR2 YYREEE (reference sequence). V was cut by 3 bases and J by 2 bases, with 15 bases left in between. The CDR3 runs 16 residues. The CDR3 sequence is CASSSGTRAAYNEQFF. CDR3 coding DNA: TGTGCCAGCAGCTCCGGGACCCGTGCCGCCTACAATGAGCAGTTCTTC. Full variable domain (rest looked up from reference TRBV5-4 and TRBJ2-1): ETGVTQSPTHLIKTRGQQVTLRCSSQSGHNTVSWYQQALGQGPQFIFQYYREEENGRGNFPPRFSGLQFPNYSSELNVNALELDDSALYLCASSSGTRAAYNEQFFGPGTRLTVL.

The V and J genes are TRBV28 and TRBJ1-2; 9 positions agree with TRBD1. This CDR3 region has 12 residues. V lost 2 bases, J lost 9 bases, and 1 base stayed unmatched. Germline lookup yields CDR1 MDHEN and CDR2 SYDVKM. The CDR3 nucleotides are TGTGCCAGCAGTTTAACAGGGGGCAGCTACACCTTC. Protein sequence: CASSLTGGSYTF.

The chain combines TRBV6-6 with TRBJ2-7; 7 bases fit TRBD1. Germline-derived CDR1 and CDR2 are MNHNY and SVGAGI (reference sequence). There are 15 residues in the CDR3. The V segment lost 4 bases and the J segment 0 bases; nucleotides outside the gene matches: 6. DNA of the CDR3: TGTGCCAGCAGTTCCGGACAGGCTACCTCCTACGAGCAGTACTTC. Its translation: CASSSGQATSYEQYF.

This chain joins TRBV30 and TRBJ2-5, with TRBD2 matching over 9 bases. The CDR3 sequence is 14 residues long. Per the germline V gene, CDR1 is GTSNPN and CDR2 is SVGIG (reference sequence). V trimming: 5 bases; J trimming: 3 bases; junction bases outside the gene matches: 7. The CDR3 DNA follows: TGTGCCTGGGGTGCAGGCGGGGGGGAAGAGACCCAGTACTTC. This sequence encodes CAWGAGGGEETQYF.

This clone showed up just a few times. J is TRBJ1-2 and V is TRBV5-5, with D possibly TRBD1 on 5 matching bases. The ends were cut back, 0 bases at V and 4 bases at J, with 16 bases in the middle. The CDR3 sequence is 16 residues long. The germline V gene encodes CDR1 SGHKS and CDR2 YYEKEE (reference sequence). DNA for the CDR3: TGTGCCAGCAGCTTGGCCCTTGAAAGGGGACGCTATGGCTACACCTTC. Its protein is CASSLALERGRYGYTF.

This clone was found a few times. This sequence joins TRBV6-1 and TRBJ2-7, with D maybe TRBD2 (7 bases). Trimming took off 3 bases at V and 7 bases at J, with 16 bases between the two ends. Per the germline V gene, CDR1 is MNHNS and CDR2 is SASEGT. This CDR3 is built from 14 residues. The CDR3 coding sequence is TGTGCCAGCAGTGACTCAGGGAGGGGGTGGGAGCAGTACTTC. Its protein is CASSDSGRGWEQYF.

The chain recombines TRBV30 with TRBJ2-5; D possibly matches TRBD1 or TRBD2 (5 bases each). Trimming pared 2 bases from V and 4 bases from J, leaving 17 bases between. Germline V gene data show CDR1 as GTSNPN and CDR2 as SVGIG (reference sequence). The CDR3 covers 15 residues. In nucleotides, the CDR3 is TGTGCCTGGAGTCCAGAACTTAGGGGAGTAGAGACCCAGTACTTC. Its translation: CAWSPELRGVETQYF.

CDR3 region: CASSKNPGDIEAFF. The CDR3 DNA reads TGTGCCAGCTCAAAGAATCCAGGGGACATTGAAGCTTTCTTT. The V gene is TRBV18, the J gene TRBJ1-1, with D maybe TRBD1 (6 bases). V lost 5 bases and J 7 bases, leaving 17 bases between the germline ends. CDR1 is KGHSH, CDR2 LQKENI, per germline. The CDR3 length is 14 residues.

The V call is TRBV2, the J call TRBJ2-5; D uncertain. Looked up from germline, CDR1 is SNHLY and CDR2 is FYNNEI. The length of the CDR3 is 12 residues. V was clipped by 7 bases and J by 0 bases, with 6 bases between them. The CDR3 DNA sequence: TGTGCCAGCATGACATACCAAGAGACCCAGTACTTC. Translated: CASMTYQETQYF.

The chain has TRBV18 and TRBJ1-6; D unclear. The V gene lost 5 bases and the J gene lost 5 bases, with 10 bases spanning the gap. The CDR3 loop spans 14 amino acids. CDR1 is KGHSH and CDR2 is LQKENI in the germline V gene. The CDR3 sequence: CASSASGDNSPLHF. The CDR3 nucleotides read TGTGCCAGCTCAGCCTCCGGGGATAATTCACCCCTCCACTTT.

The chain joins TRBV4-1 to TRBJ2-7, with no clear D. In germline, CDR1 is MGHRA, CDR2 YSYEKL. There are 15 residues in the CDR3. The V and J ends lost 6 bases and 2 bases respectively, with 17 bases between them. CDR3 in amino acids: CASSLVRSETYEQYF. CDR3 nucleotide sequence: TGCGCCAGCAGTCTTGTCCGTTCAGAGACCTACGAGCAGTACTTC.

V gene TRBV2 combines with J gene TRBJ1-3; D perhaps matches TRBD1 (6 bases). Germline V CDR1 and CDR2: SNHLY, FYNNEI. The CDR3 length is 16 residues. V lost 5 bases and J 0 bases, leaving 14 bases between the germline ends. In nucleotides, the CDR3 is TGTGCCAGCAGTTTGGGCACAGGGAGCTCTGGAAACACCATATATTTT. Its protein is CASSLGTGSSGNTIYF.

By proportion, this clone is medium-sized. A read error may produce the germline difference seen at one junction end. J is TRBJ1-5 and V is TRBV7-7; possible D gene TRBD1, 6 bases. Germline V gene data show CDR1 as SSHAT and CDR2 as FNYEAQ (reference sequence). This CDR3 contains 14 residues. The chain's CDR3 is CASTISGGVQPQHF. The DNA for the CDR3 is TGTGCTAGCACCATATCGGGGGGCGTTCAGCCCCAGCATTTT.

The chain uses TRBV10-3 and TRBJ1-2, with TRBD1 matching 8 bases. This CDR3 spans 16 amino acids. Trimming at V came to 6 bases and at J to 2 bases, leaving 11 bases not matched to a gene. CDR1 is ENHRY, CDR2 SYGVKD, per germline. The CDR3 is CAIRKGQGTENYGYTF. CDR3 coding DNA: TGTGCCATCAGAAAAGGACAGGGAACGGAGAACTATGGCTACACCTTC.

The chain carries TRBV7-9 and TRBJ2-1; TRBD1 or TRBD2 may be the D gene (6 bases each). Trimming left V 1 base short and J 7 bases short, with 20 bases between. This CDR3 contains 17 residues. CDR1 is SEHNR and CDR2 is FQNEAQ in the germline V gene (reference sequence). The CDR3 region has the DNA TGTGCCAGCAGCTTAGTTGTTTGGGGGGCTTTTGGTAATGAGCAGTTCTTC. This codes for CASSLVVWGAFGNEQFF.

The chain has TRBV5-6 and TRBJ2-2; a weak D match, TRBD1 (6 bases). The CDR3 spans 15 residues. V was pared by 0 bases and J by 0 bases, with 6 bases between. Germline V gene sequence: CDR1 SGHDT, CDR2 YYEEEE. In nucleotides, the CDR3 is TGTGCCAGCAGCTTGGCAGGGGCGAACACCGGGGAGCTGTTTTTT. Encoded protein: CASSLAGANTGELFF.

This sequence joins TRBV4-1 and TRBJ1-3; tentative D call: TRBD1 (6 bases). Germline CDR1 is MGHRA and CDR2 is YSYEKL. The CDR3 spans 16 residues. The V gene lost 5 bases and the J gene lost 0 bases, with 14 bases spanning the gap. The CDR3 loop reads CASSTLDSFSGNTIYF. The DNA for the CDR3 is TGCGCCAGCAGCACCCTGGACAGCTTCTCTGGAAACACCATATATTTT.

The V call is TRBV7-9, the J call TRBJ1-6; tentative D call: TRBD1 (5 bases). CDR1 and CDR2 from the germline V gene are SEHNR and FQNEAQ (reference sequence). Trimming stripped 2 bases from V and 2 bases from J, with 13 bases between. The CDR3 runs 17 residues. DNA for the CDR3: TGTGCCAGCAGCTTAATGTCGGGGGACCCCTATAATTCACCCCTCCACTTT. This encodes CASSLMSGDPYNSPLHF. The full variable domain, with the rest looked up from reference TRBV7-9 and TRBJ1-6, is DTGVSQNPRHKITKRGQNVTFRCDPISEHNRLYWYRQTLGQGPEFLTYFQNEAQLEKSRLLSDRFSAERPKGSFSTLEIQRTEQGDSAMYLCASSLMSGDPYNSPLHFGNGTRLTVT.

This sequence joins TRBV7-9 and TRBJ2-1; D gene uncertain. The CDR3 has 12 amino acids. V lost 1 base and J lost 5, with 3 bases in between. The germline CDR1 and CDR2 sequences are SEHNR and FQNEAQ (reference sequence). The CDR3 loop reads CASSLDNNEQFF. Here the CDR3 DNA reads TGTGCCAGCAGCTTAGACAACAATGAGCAGTTCTTC.

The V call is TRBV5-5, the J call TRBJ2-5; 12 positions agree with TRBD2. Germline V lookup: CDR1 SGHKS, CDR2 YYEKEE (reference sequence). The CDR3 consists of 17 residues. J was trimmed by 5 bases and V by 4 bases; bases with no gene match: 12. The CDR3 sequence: CASSTLVSSGGAETQYF. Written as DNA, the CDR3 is TGTGCCAGCAGCACCTTAGTTTCTAGCGGGGGGGCGGAGACCCAGTACTTC.

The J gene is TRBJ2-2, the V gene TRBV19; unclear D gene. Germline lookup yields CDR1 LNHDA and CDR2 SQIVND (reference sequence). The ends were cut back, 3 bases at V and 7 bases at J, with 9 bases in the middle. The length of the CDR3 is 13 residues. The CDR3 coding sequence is TGTGCCAGTAGTATTAGTTCTGGCGGGGAGCTGTTTTTT. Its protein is CASSISSGGELFF. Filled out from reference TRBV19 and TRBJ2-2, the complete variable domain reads DGGITQSPKYLFRKEGQNVTLSCEQNLNHDAMYWYRQDPGQGLRLIYYSQIVNDFQKGDIAEGYSVSREKKESFPLTVTSAQKNPTAFYLCASSISSGGELFFGEGSRLTVL.

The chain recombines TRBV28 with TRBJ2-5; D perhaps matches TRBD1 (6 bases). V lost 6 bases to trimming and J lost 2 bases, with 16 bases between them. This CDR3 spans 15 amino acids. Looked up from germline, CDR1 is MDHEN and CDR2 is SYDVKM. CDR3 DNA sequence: TGTGCCAGCAGGAAAGAACAGGGTGGGCAAGAGACCCAGTACTTC. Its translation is CASRKEQGGQETQYF.

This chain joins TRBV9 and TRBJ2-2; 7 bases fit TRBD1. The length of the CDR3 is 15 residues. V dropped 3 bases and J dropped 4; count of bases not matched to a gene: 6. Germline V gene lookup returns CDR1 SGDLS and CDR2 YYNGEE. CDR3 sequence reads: CASSARQGSTGELFF. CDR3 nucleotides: TGTGCCAGCAGCGCAAGACAGGGCTCCACCGGGGAGCTGTTTTTT. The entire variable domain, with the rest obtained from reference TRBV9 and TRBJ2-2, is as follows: DSGVTQTPKHLITATGQRVTLRCSPRSGDLSVYWYQQSLDQGLQFLIQYYNGEERAKGNILERFSAQQFPDLHSELNLSSLELGDSALYFCASSARQGSTGELFFGEGSRLTVL.

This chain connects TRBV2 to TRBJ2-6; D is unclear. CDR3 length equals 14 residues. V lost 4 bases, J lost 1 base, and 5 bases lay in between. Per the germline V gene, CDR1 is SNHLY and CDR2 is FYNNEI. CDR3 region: CASSAVSGANVLTF. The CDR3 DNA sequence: TGTGCCAGCAGTGCCGTATCTGGGGCCAACGTCCTGACTTTC.

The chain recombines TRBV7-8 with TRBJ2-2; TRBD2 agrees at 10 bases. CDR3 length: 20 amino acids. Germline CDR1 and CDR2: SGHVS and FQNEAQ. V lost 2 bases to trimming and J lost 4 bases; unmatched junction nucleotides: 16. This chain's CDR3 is CASSLSRAGGPMSRTGELFF. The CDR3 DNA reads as TGTGCCAGCAGCTTAAGTCGAGCGGGGGGGCCAATGTCCCGCACCGGGGAGCTGTTTTTT.

In DNA form, the CDR3 reads TGTGCCAGCAGTGAAGCGCTTGGGGGGCGAGGGGTGACCCAGTACTTC. Its translation: CASSEALGGRGVTQYF. The rearrangement uses TRBV2 and TRBJ2-5; D could derive from TRBD1 or TRBD2 (6 bases each). CDR1 SNHLY and CDR2 FYNNEI come from the germline V gene. The CDR3 runs to 16 residues. Between the trimmed V and J ends, which lost 0 bases and 7 bases, there was a span of 18 bases.

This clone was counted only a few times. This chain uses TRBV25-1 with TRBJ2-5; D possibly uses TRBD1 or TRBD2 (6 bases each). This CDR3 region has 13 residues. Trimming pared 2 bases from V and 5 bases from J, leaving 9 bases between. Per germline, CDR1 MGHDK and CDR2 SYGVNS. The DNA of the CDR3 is TGTGCCAGCAGTGAAAGGGGGGCGGAGACCCAGTACTTC. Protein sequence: CASSERGAETQYF.